The 21 T cell receptor beta chains listed next were all sequenced from one sample in a study of identical twins' blood T cells. TCRdb fed the 5' RACE reads into MiXCR, producing one record per CDR3 protein. The table shows roughly 380,000 distinct CDR3 sequences, with roughly 27% occurring only once. Input material: PBMCs. All receptors derive from a woman between 18 and 55 years old in good health.

As to this clonotype: This may stem from a read error, because a much larger clone lies one nucleotide away. The rearrangement links TRBV2 to TRBJ2-2; 8 nucleotides agree with TRBD2. CDR1 is SNHLY, CDR2 FYNNEI, per germline. The V and J ends lost 7 bases and 4 bases, in that order; junction bases with no gene match: 8. The CDR3 is 15 residues long. CDR3 coding DNA: TGTGCCAGCATAGAACGAGCGGGGGTCACCGGGGAGCTGTTTTTT. Amino acids: CASIERAGVTGELFF.

This clonotype was counted between two and nine times. The V and J genes are TRBV7-3 and TRBJ1-3, with D hard to call. Germline-derived CDR1 and CDR2 are SGHTA and FQGTGA. The V end lost 4 bases, the J end lost 0 bases, and 10 bases lay between the germline ends. The CDR3 runs 15 residues. CDR3 sequence (DNA): TGTGCCAGCAGCTCCGGACCCAGCTCTGGAAACACCATATATTTT. Its protein is CASSSGPSSGNTIYF.

The table lists this clonotype with a few counts. The V call is TRBV19, the J call TRBJ1-1, with a possible D match to TRBD1 (5 bases). Per the germline V gene, CDR1 is LNHDA and CDR2 is SQIVND (reference sequence). V was shortened by 5 bases and J by 7 bases, with 17 bases between the two germline ends. The CDR3 runs 14 residues. The CDR3 DNA is TGTGCCAGTAGTGTCGACACCCGCCAGGGTGAAGCTTTCTTT. Its translation: CASSVDTRQGEAFF.

This clonotype was seen a single time. This chain connects TRBV29-1 to TRBJ2-3, with D maybe TRBD2 (5 bases). Trimming stripped 3 bases from V and 0 bases from J, with 19 bases between. Germline V lookup: CDR1 SQVTM, CDR2 ANQGSEA. The CDR3 has 17 amino acids. The CDR3 region has the DNA TGCAGCGTTGACATGCTCCTTTCGGGGTCAAGCACAGATACGCAGTATTTT. It translates to CSVDMLLSGSSTDTQYF.

This clonotype was counted only a few times. The chain employs TRBV20-1 and TRBJ1-1; D may be TRBD1 (5 bases). Trimming cost V 0 bases and J 11 bases, with 13 bases left between them. Germline values: CDR1 DFQATT, CDR2 SNEGSKA (reference sequence). The length of the CDR3 is 12 residues. CDR3 sequence: CSAREVGVGAFF. CDR3 in DNA: TGCAGTGCTAGAGAGGTGGGGGTTGGGGCTTTCTTT.

This clonotype came up a few times. V and J are TRBV19 and TRBJ1-1; 7 nucleotides match TRBD1. The V gene's germline CDR1 is LNHDA and CDR2 SQIVND (reference sequence). There are 13 residues in the CDR3. The V gene end was trimmed by 0 bases and the J gene end by 12 bases; junction bases not matched to a gene: 7. CDR3 residues: CASSIDLGTDTFF. DNA for the CDR3: TGTGCCAGTAGTATAGATCTGGGGACAGATACTTTCTTT.

On this clonotype: One end of the junction is discordant with germline, which a read error may explain. The rearrangement joins TRBV15 to TRBJ1-1, with 7 bases identical to TRBD1. The CDR3 extends over 13 amino acids. The germline CDR1 and CDR2 sequences are LNHNV and YYDKDF (reference sequence). The CDR3 is CATSNRGETESFF. As DNA, the CDR3 is TGTGCCACCAGTAACAGGGGAGAAACTGAATCTTTCTTT.

This clonotype has a count of ten or more. The gene calls are TRBV29-1 and TRBJ2-7; D may match TRBD1 or TRBD2 (5 bases each). Trimming shortened V by 6 bases and J by 4 bases, and 19 bases separated the two germline ends. Germline-derived CDR1 and CDR2 are SQVTM and ANQGSEA. The CDR3 is 14 amino acids. CDR3 in amino acids: CSVRSGTVSYEQYF. CDR3 in DNA: TGCAGCGTACGATCCGGGACGGTCTCTTACGAGCAGTACTTC.

CDR3 DNA: TGCAGTGCTAGGTACGGGAACAGAATCACTGAAGCTTTCTTT. This encodes CSARYGNRITEAFF. The J gene is TRBJ1-1, the V gene TRBV20-1; D gene uncertain. This CDR3 has 14 amino acids. Trimming cost V 3 bases and J 4 bases, with 15 bases left between them. Germline CDR1 reads DFQATT; CDR2 reads SNEGSKA (reference sequence).

This clonotype has ten or more counts. The chain has TRBV20-1 and TRBJ1-3, with 7 bases aligning to TRBD1. The germline CDR1 and CDR2 sequences are DFQATT and SNEGSKA (reference sequence). CDR3 length: 14 residues. With V trimmed by 3 bases and J by 0 bases, 2 bases remained unmatched. The CDR3 here is CSASWDSSGNTIYF. The DNA for the CDR3 is TGCAGTGCTAGTTGGGACAGCTCTGGAAACACCATATATTTT.

This clonotype has more than one count but fewer than ten. J is TRBJ2-7 and V is TRBV28; D ambiguous. Trimming took off 6 bases at V and 4 bases at J, with 19 bases between the two ends. Germline V lookup: CDR1 MDHEN, CDR2 SYDVKM. The CDR3 is 15 residues long. CDR3 sequence: CASRNSWAASYEQYF. CDR3 DNA: TGTGCCAGCAGAAACAGTTGGGCAGCGAGTTACGAGCAGTACTTC.

This clonotype was picked up a small number of times. The rearrangement joins TRBV19 to TRBJ2-5; 9 nucleotides match TRBD2. The length of the CDR3 is 14 residues. Germline-derived CDR1 and CDR2 are LNHDA and SQIVND (reference sequence). V was clipped by 5 bases and J by 3 bases; unmatched bases: 4. The CDR3, as DNA: TGTGCCAGTAGTTCAAGACTAGCGGAAGAGACCCAGTACTTC. This sequence encodes CASSSRLAEETQYF.

This clonotype was detected only a few times. This chain joins TRBV3-1 and TRBJ1-2, with 7 bases identical to TRBD1. The CDR3 is made up of 14 amino acids. V lost 3 bases to trimming and J lost 3 bases; unmatched junction nucleotides: 4. The germline CDR1 and CDR2 sequences are LGHDT and YNNKEL (reference sequence). CDR3 residues: CASSQTGTDYGYTF. The CDR3 nucleotides read TGTGCCAGCAGCCAGACTGGGACAGACTATGGCTACACCTTC.

The chain carries TRBV29-1 and TRBJ1-4; D unresolved. This CDR3 contains 12 residues. Trimming stripped 7 bases from V and 5 bases from J, with 11 bases between. Germline-derived CDR1 and CDR2 are SQVTM and ANQGSEA. The CDR3 DNA is TGCAGCGCTACAGAAAACAATGAAAAACTGTTTTTT. Translation: CSATENNEKLFF.

The chain couples TRBV2 to TRBJ1-2; no reliable D call. Deletions cut 7 bases from V and 4 bases from J, with 10 bases between. The CDR3 is 12 residues long. Germline CDR1 SNHLY, CDR2 FYNNEI. The DNA for the CDR3 is TGTGCCAGCACTTCTTCGTCCTATGGCTACACCTTC. The encoded protein is CASTSSSYGYTF.

This clonotype came up a few times. The chain employs TRBV20-1 and TRBJ1-1; no clear D. The CDR3 totals 13 residues. V lost 3 bases and J lost 0, with 8 bases in between. Germline V gene data show CDR1 as DFQATT and CDR2 as SNEGSKA (reference sequence). This CDR3 is CSARSQLNTEAFF. CDR3 nucleotides: TGCAGTGCTAGGAGTCAGTTGAACACTGAAGCTTTCTTT.

This clonotype is classed as medium-sized. V and J are TRBV6-4 and TRBJ2-3; 13 bases match TRBD2. The CDR3 length is 15 residues. CDR1 is MRHNA and CDR2 is SNTAGT in the germline V gene. J lost 3 bases, V lost 4 bases, and 1 base had no gene match. In DNA form, the CDR3 reads TGTGCCAGCAGTGGGACTAGCGGGGGTACAGATACGCAGTATTTT. It specifies CASSGTSGGTDTQYF.

This rearrangement joins TRBV18 to TRBJ2-2; D gene uncertain. CDR3 length: 16 amino acids. Germline CDR1 reads KGHSH; CDR2 reads LQKENI. V was cut by 2 bases and J by 8 bases, with 18 bases left in between. DNA of the CDR3: TGTGCCAGCTCACCATCTACCCCGTTCTCGGTGGGGGAGCTGTTTTTT. Encoded protein: CASSPSTPFSVGELFF. Based on the CDR3 plus reference TRBV18 and TRBJ2-2, the full variable domain is NAGVMQNPRHLVRRRGQEARLRCSPMKGHSHVYWYRQLPEEGLKFMVYLQKENIIDESGMPKERFSAEFPKEGPSILRIQQVVRGDSAAYFCASSPSTPFSVGELFFGEGSRLTVL.

The rearrangement links TRBV5-1 to TRBJ1-2; 7 bases match TRBD1. The CDR3 is made up of 15 amino acids. Unmatched junction bases numbered 7, after V lost 4 bases and J lost 1 base. Germline V gives CDR1 SGHRS, CDR2 YFSETQ. The CDR3 reads CASSTGTADNYGYTF. CDR3 DNA: TGCGCCAGCAGCACGGGGACAGCAGATAACTATGGCTACACCTTC.

The chain combines TRBV2 with TRBJ1-6; weak D call: TRBD1 (5 bases). CDR3 size: 12 residues. In germline, CDR1 is SNHLY, CDR2 FYNNEI. The ends were cut back, 2 bases at V and 11 bases at J, with 7 bases in the middle. This CDR3 reads CASSERGAPLHF. DNA of the CDR3: TGTGCCAGCAGTGAACGAGGGGCACCCCTCCACTTT.

The chain combines TRBV20-1 with TRBJ2-5; the D is unclear. V was trimmed by 6 bases and J by 7 bases, leaving 15 bases between them. Germline lookup yields CDR1 DFQATT and CDR2 SNEGSKA (reference sequence). The CDR3 has 12 residues. This CDR3 is CSAPTRFSTQYF. CDR3 nucleotides: TGCAGTGCCCCGACCCGATTCTCGACCCAGTACTTC.